This T cell receptor beta chain was profiled in a study of vaccination effects on CD4 cells after COVID-19. For the study at large: Subjects were given two BNT162b2 or mRNA-1273 vaccine doses. Points from the study as a whole: Limitations: small convalescent group and missing early post-infection timepoints.

Ahead of sequencing, the ViraFEST assay grew antigen-specific CD4+ T cells using viral peptide pools. Cells that had been cultured for ten to eleven days were the source of isolated CD4+ T cells. The researchers cultured 1.5 million to 2.5 million PBMC per well with 8 to 10 IU/ml IL-2 and roughly 10 ug/ml peptides. In the cultures, half the medium was exchanged for IL-2 medium on days 3 and 7. In germline, CDR1 is LGHNA, CDR2 YSLEER. This CDR3 comprises 14 residues. The V and J ends lost 4 bases and 4 bases, in that order; junction bases with no gene match: 6. About this clone: Its specificity is not known.

Only in-frame clones appear in the TCRdb table, and some are missing; sequencing was by immunoSEQ multiplex PCR. The sample records approximately 87,000 clones, around 70% being singletons. This material consisted of CD4+ T cells from PBMCs cultured with HCoV-229E spike peptides, taken before COVID-19 vaccination. The receptor's source is a human donor who received a COVID-19 vaccine. The chain is built from TRBV4-3 and TRBJ2-5, with 7 bases lining up with TRBD2. The chain's CDR3 is CASSPKGGGETQYF. In DNA, the CDR3 is TGCGCCAGCAGCCCTAAGGGCGGGGGAGAGACCCAGTACTTC.